The 20 T cell receptor beta chains below all came from one sample that was sequenced in a study of T cell responses to AZD1222 COVID-19 vaccine. Using immunoSEQ multiplex PCR, the repertoire was profiled, and TCRdb retains in-frame clones only, with some absent. Altogether 120,000 or so clones are present, less than 95% being singletons, with the ten largest covering about 4.5%. This sample comprised peripheral blood, obtained on day 0 of MenACWY control vaccination. The receptors shown here come from an adult in good health.

The V call is TRBV18, the J call TRBJ1-4, with 7 bases matching TRBD1. Looked up from germline, CDR1 is KGHSH and CDR2 is LQKENI. Germline trimming cut 5 bases from V and 8 bases from J; bases unmatched to any gene: 2. This CDR3 comprises 12 residues. DNA for the CDR3: TGTGCCAGCTCAGGACAGGCAGAAAAACTGTTTTTT. It codes for CASSGQAEKLFF.

The rearrangement uses TRBV6-5 and TRBJ1-5, with 7 bases matching TRBD1. The CDR3 spans 15 residues. Germline trimming cut 5 bases from V and 3 bases from J; bases unmatched to any gene: 7. Germline V gene data show CDR1 as MNHEY and CDR2 as SVGAGI. Written as DNA, the CDR3 is TGTGCCAGCAGTACAAGGGACAGCAACAATCAGCCCCAGCATTTT. Protein: CASSTRDSNNQPQHF.

This chain's CDR3 is CATSDPQGSSGANVLTF. For the CDR3, the DNA is TGTGCCACCAGTGATCCGCAGGGTAGCTCTGGGGCCAACGTCCTGACTTTC. The V call is TRBV24-1, the J call TRBJ2-6; maybe TRBD1 (5 bases). The CDR3 sequence is 17 residues long. Germline lookup yields CDR1 KGHDR and CDR2 SFDVKD. Trimming stripped 3 bases from V and 0 bases from J, with 11 bases between.

The chain uses TRBV19 and TRBJ1-1; weak D call: TRBD1 (6 bases). With 6 bases removed from V and 5 bases from J, the gap between germline ends came to 16 bases. This CDR3 has 14 residues. The germline CDR1 and CDR2 sequences are LNHDA and SQIVND (reference sequence). CDR3 region: CASSDRPGGTEAFF. The CDR3 DNA follows: TGTGCCAGTAGCGACAGGCCGGGAGGGACTGAAGCTTTCTTT.

The chain has TRBV19 and TRBJ2-5; no clear D. The CDR3 consists of 15 residues. The germline V gene has CDR1 LNHDA and CDR2 SQIVND (reference sequence). Deletions cut 6 bases from V and 2 bases from J, with 16 bases between. DNA for the CDR3: TGTGCCAGTAGCATCTTGGTCTCGACACAAGAGACCCAGTACTTC. The encoded protein is CASSILVSTQETQYF.

The rearrangement joins TRBV10-1 to TRBJ1-3, with 7 bases identical to TRBD1. The germline CDR1 and CDR2 sequences are WNHNN and SYGVQD (reference sequence). This CDR3 spans 15 amino acids. V lost 6 bases and J lost 0; bases outside the gene matches: 5. The CDR3 sequence is CASSPGTVSGNTIYF. The CDR3 DNA follows: TGCGCCAGCAGCCCCGGGACAGTCTCTGGAAACACCATATATTTT.

This clone has a single count. The V and J genes are TRBV5-1 and TRBJ2-7; 7 positions agree with TRBD1. Per germline, CDR1 SGHRS and CDR2 YFSETQ. The junction had 7 bases not matched to a gene; V was cut back by 4 bases and J by 3 bases. The CDR3 runs 14 residues. The DNA of the CDR3 is TGCGCCAGCAGCGATCCGGACAGGAACTACGAGCAGTACTTC. It codes for CASSDPDRNYEQYF.

The gene calls are TRBV11-3 and TRBJ2-7; a possible D gene is TRBD1 (6 bases). This CDR3 region has 14 residues. The germline CDR1 and CDR2 sequences are SGHNT and YENEEA. V lost 5 bases to trimming and J lost 2 bases, with 13 bases between them. CDR3 DNA: TGTGCCAGCAGCGTTTCAGGGGCCACCTACGAGCAGTACTTC. This sequence encodes CASSVSGATYEQYF.

The rearrangement joins TRBV11-2 to TRBJ2-7; D may match TRBD1 or TRBD2 (5 bases each). The CDR3 contains 16 residues. Germline-derived CDR1 and CDR2 are SGHAT and FQNNGV. Trimming pared 4 bases from V and 3 bases from J, leaving 19 bases between. CDR3 nucleotide sequence: TGTGCCAGCAGCTCAAGACTTACCGGGGCCAACTACGAGCAGTACTTC. Translating gives CASSSRLTGANYEQYF.

The genes are TRBV4-1 and TRBJ2-1, with no clear D. Germline V gene lookup returns CDR1 MGHRA and CDR2 YSYEKL. Trimming shortened V by 11 bases and J by 5 bases, and 16 bases separated the two germline ends. The CDR3 is 13 amino acids. CDR3 in DNA: TGCGCCGCAAAGGGTTATAAGAACAATGAGCAGTTCTTC. It is translated as CAAKGYKNNEQFF.

This chain connects TRBV27 to TRBJ2-7; 7 bases match TRBD1. The CDR3 runs 15 residues. The V and J ends lost 2 bases and 1 base, in that order; junction bases with no gene match: 5. Germline assignment: CDR1 MNHEY and CDR2 SMNVEV (reference sequence). CDR3 DNA sequence: TGTGCCAGCAGTTTAACAGGGGTTGGGTCCTACGAGCAGTACTTC. It translates to CASSLTGVGSYEQYF.

This sequence joins TRBV7-9 and TRBJ2-3; weak D call: TRBD2 (7 bases). This CDR3 has 16 amino acids. Germline CDR1 is SEHNR and CDR2 is FQNEAQ (reference sequence). V was cut by 5 bases and J by 1 base, with 16 bases left in between. DNA of the CDR3: TGTGCCAGCAGCCAGAGGGGGGGTTTCGGCACAGATACGCAGTATTTT. The encoded protein is CASSQRGGFGTDTQYF.

Details on this clone: Distinct nucleotide sequences in the sample also encode this CDR3. The gene calls are TRBV20-1 and TRBJ1-2; 7 bases fit TRBD1. The CDR3 runs 9 residues. Germline CDR1 reads DFQATT; CDR2 reads SNEGSKA (reference sequence). Trimming at V came to 6 bases and at J to 11 bases, leaving 3 bases not matched to a gene. In DNA, the CDR3 is TGCAGTGCCAAGGGACAGTACACCTTC. Translation: CSAKGQYTF.

This sequence joins TRBV11-2 and TRBJ2-5; 8 positions match TRBD2. This CDR3 comprises 17 residues. The germline gives CDR1 SGHAT, CDR2 FQNNGV. The J segment lost 5 bases and the V segment lost 0 bases, leaving 11 bases of the junction unmatched. CDR3 in DNA: TGTGCCAGCAGCTTAGATTTGGGACTAGGGGTCGAGGAGACCCAGTACTTC. Protein sequence: CASSLDLGLGVEETQYF.

This clone was observed a single time. The rearrangement joins TRBV28 to TRBJ2-5, with 12 nucleotides matching TRBD2. Germline loops: CDR1 MDHEN, CDR2 SYDVKM. V lost 5 bases and J lost 5; bases outside the gene matches: 6. The CDR3 runs 15 residues. CDR3: CASSPRGLAGETQYF. CDR3 sequence (DNA): TGTGCCAGCAGTCCCCGGGGACTAGCGGGCGAGACCCAGTACTTC. Full variable domain (remainder filled in from reference TRBV28 and TRBJ2-5): DVKVTQSSRYLVKRTGEKVFLECVQDMDHENMFWYRQDPGLGLRLIYFSYDVKMKEKGDIPEGYSVSREKKERFSLILESASTNQTSMYLCASSPRGLAGETQYFGPGTRLLVL.

The chain uses TRBV7-9 and TRBJ1-3; D not certain. This CDR3 has 11 residues. V dropped 5 bases and J dropped 8 bases, with 7 bases sitting between them. CDR1 is SEHNR and CDR2 is FQNEAQ in the germline V gene (reference sequence). CDR3 nucleotides: TGTGCCAGCAGCCAAACGGACACCATATATTTT. Translating it yields CASSQTDTIYF.

This clone has just a few counts. The chain has TRBV7-9 and TRBJ2-3; 10 bases are a match to TRBD2. The germline CDR1 and CDR2 sequences are SEHNR and FQNEAQ (reference sequence). The V and J ends lost 5 bases and 1 base, in that order; junction bases with no gene match: 3. The CDR3 is 15 amino acids. Here the CDR3 reads CASSQLAGRTDTQYF. In DNA form, the CDR3 reads TGTGCCAGCAGCCAACTAGCGGGGCGCACAGATACGCAGTATTTT.

The chain is built from TRBV6-1 and TRBJ1-6, with unresolved D. The V gene lost 2 bases and the J gene lost 5 bases, with 16 bases spanning the gap. In germline, CDR1 is MNHNS, CDR2 SASEGT. The CDR3 is 17 residues long. CDR3 DNA: TGTGCCAGCAGTGAACGTAACTGGGGTACTGATAATTCACCCCTCCACTTT. Protein: CASSERNWGTDNSPLHF.

The chain has TRBV6-2 or TRBV6-3 and TRBJ2-7; 7 bases line up with TRBD2. V lost 0 bases and J lost 2; bases outside the gene matches: 4. Germline V gene lookup returns CDR1 MNHEY and CDR2 SVGEGT. This CDR3 has 15 residues. CDR3 DNA: TGTGCCAGCAGTTACTCTGGTCGGGAGGCCTACGAGCAGTACTTC. Translating it yields CASSYSGREAYEQYF.

The chain carries TRBV7-2 and TRBJ2-3; possibly TRBD2 for D (6 bases). The CDR3 runs to 16 residues. Germline CDR1 and CDR2: SGHTA and FQGNSA. V was cut by 1 base and J by 0 bases, with 11 bases left in between. CDR3 in amino acids: CASSLVGGASTDTQYF. CDR3 bases: TGTGCCAGCAGCTTAGTAGGCGGGGCTAGCACAGATACGCAGTATTTT.